What follows are 18 T cell receptor beta chains derived from one specimen sequenced in a study of CD8 T cells in ankylosing spondylitis (dated 2017 in TCRdb). Receptor libraries were prepared by 5' RACE. The sequencing machine was an Illumina HiSeq 2500. Through fastp at Q25 and MiXCR, TCRdb rebuilt clones from the public reads, retaining in-frame beta chains. Identical CDR3 protein sequences are pooled into one entry, listed with their most common genes and DNA. The sample table shows approximately 220,000 distinct CDR3 sequences, and 10% to 13% are seen once. The top ten clonotypes cover roughly a fifth of the sample. Input material: blood, either unsorted or a sorted T cell fraction (not recorded which). These receptors were obtained from a male donor with ankylosing spondylitis or in good health (not recorded which).

There are many counts of this clonotype. The chain uses TRBV25-1 and TRBJ1-2; D unclear. V dropped 2 bases and J dropped 5 bases, with 12 bases sitting between them. CDR1 is MGHDK and CDR2 is SYGVNS in the germline V gene. This CDR3 contains 14 residues. This CDR3 is CASSEGGLAYGYTF. In DNA, the CDR3 is TGTGCCAGCAGTGAAGGAGGCCTCGCGTATGGCTACACCTTC.

This clonotype was counted ten times or more. The J gene is TRBJ1-2, the V gene TRBV12-3 or TRBV12-4; possible D gene TRBD1, 6 bases. Trimming shortened V by 6 bases and J by 3 bases, and 11 bases separated the two germline ends. CDR3 size: 13 residues. The CDR3 region is CASSVRGDYGYTF. The DNA of the CDR3 is TGTGCCAGCAGCGTCAGGGGCGACTATGGCTACACCTTC.

This clonotype was recorded at least ten times. The V and J genes are TRBV20-1 and TRBJ2-5, with 9 bases fitting TRBD1. The ends lost 6 bases at V and 5 bases at J; junction bases unmatched: 4. This CDR3 comprises 12 residues. CDR1 and CDR2 from the germline V gene are DFQATT and SNEGSKA (reference sequence). The CDR3 is CSAKTGGETQYF. The CDR3, as DNA: TGCAGTGCCAAGACAGGGGGTGAGACCCAGTACTTC.

At least ten counts were recorded for this clonotype. The chain carries TRBV20-1 and TRBJ2-3; 9 positions agree with TRBD2. There are 15 residues in the CDR3. Germline CDR1 and CDR2: DFQATT and SNEGSKA (reference sequence). J gave up 3 bases and V 7 bases, and 11 bases lay outside the gene matches. This chain's CDR3 is CSDAAGGGATDTQYF. DNA for the CDR3: TGCAGTGACGCAGCTGGCGGGGGGGCGACAGATACGCAGTATTTT.

This chain uses TRBV24-1 with TRBJ2-1; D call uncertain. Trimming took off 9 bases at V and 12 bases at J, with 17 bases between the two ends. The CDR3 is made up of 12 amino acids. Germline loops: CDR1 KGHDR, CDR2 SFDVKD. The CDR3 region has the DNA TGTGCCACCGAAGACACTTCAATGATGCAGTTCTTC. Its protein product is CATEDTSMMQFF.

Ten or more counts support this clonotype. The chain uses TRBV20-1 and TRBJ1-2; possible D gene TRBD1, 5 bases. The CDR3 has 12 amino acids. The ends were cut back, 3 bases at V and 8 bases at J, with 13 bases in the middle. CDR1 is DFQATT, CDR2 SNEGSKA, per germline (reference sequence). The CDR3 DNA reads TGCAGTGCTAGGCTAAGGGGACCCGGCTACACCTTC. Protein: CSARLRGPGYTF.

This clonotype occurred many times. This rearrangement joins TRBV20-1 to TRBJ1-4, with 10 bases that match TRBD1. The V gene end was trimmed by 3 bases and the J gene end by 6 bases; junction bases not matched to a gene: 7. Germline V lookup: CDR1 DFQATT, CDR2 SNEGSKA (reference sequence). CDR3 length: 15 residues. CDR3 amino acids: CSARNSGTGDEKLFF. CDR3 in DNA: TGCAGTGCTAGGAATTCCGGGACAGGGGATGAAAAACTGTTTTTT.

Worth noting for this clonotype: With a much larger clone just one base away, this may be a read error. The chain carries TRBV3-1 and TRBJ2-7; TRBD2 aligns across 9 bases. V trimming: 1 base; J trimming: 6 bases; junction bases outside the gene matches: 7. CDR1 LGHDT and CDR2 YNNKEL come from the germline V gene (reference sequence). The CDR3 totals 15 residues. The CDR3 here is CASSQGSGGHCEQYF. The DNA of the CDR3 is TGTGCCAGCAGCCAAGGTAGCGGGGGCCACTGCGAGCAGTACTTC.

The rearrangement joins TRBV11-2 to TRBJ2-7, with D possibly TRBD2 on 5 matching bases. Germline V gene lookup returns CDR1 SGHAT and CDR2 FQNNGV. Trimming cost V 5 bases and J 5 bases, with 28 bases left between them. The CDR3 contains 18 residues. As DNA, the CDR3 is TGTGCCAGCAGCCGCGGATGGATTGGACTCCCGACGAATCACGAGCAGTACTTC. It codes for CASSRGWIGLPTNHEQYF.

V and J are TRBV6-1 and TRBJ2-5; D is unclear. Trimming took off 5 bases at V and 2 bases at J, with 9 bases between the two ends. CDR1 and CDR2 from the germline V gene are MNHNS and SASEGT. CDR3 length: 13 amino acids. The CDR3 DNA reads TGTGCCAGCAGTCCACTAACGCAAGAGACCCAGTACTTC. Its protein is CASSPLTQETQYF.

In this sample, this clonotype turned up many times. The J gene is TRBJ2-7, the V gene TRBV12-3 or TRBV12-4; D gene unclear. There are 16 residues in the CDR3. Trimming removed 3 bases from V and 4 bases from J, with 19 bases in between. The CDR3 coding sequence is TGTGCCAGCAGTTTCATTACCTCTCGCCCCGGGTACGAGCAGTACTTC. Encoded protein: CASSFITSRPGYEQYF.

At least ten counts were recorded for this clonotype. V usage is TRBV7-8 and J usage is TRBJ1-1, with TRBD1 identical over 10 bases. The CDR3 contains 15 residues. V was pared by 4 bases and J by 1 base, with 3 bases of the junction left unmatched. Germline-derived CDR1 and CDR2 are SGHVS and FQNEAQ. The CDR3 is CASSSWTGGNTEAFF. CDR3 sequence (DNA): TGTGCCAGCAGCTCTTGGACAGGGGGGAACACTGAAGCTTTCTTT.

The sample holds many counts of this clonotype. The chain combines TRBV20-1 with TRBJ2-1; 7 positions match TRBD2. The CDR3 consists of 15 residues. V gave up 5 bases and J gave up 0 bases; unmatched junction bases: 7. Germline V lookup: CDR1 DFQATT, CDR2 SNEGSKA (reference sequence). The CDR3 protein is CSASRDYSSYNEQFF. The CDR3 DNA follows: TGCAGTGCTTCCCGGGACTACAGCTCCTACAATGAGCAGTTCTTC.

There are many counts of this clonotype. This rearrangement joins TRBV20-1 to TRBJ2-3; no clear D gene. The V end lost 3 bases, the J end lost 1 base, and 14 bases lay between the germline ends. Looked up from germline, CDR1 is DFQATT and CDR2 is SNEGSKA (reference sequence). CDR3 length: 15 amino acids. In DNA, the CDR3 is TGCAGTGCTAGCATTCTGACCTCCCGCACAGATACGCAGTATTTT. This translates into CSASILTSRTDTQYF.

The gene calls are TRBV27 and TRBJ1-2; the match to TRBD1 covers 7 bases. The J segment lost 8 bases and the V segment lost 3 bases, leaving 9 bases of the junction unmatched. CDR1 is MNHEY, CDR2 SMNVEV, per germline (reference sequence). The CDR3 contains 14 residues. The CDR3 nucleotides read TGTGCCAGCAGTTTGGACCCAGGGGGTGCGGGCTACACCTTC. It codes for CASSLDPGGAGYTF.

This clonotype was detected many times. The gene calls are TRBV7-2 and TRBJ2-4, with 9 positions matching TRBD1. Germline V lookup: CDR1 SGHTA, CDR2 FQGNSA. The ends lost 0 bases at V and 4 bases at J; junction bases unmatched: 7. The CDR3 is 17 amino acids. CDR3 residues: CASSLAGTGRSKNIQYF. The CDR3 nucleotides are TGTGCCAGCAGCTTAGCCGGGACAGGGAGATCAAAAAACATTCAGTACTTC.

There are a few counts of this clonotype. The chain employs TRBV20-1 and TRBJ1-5, with 12 positions matching TRBD1. Germline V CDR1 and CDR2: DFQATT, SNEGSKA (reference sequence). This CDR3 region has 17 residues. Unmatched junction bases numbered 9, after V lost 5 bases and J lost 1 base. CDR3 region: CSAPGTGGRGSNQPQHF. In DNA, the CDR3 is TGCAGTGCTCCTGGGACAGGGGGCAGGGGGAGCAATCAGCCCCAGCATTTT.

This clonotype was observed many times. The rearrangement uses TRBV20-1 and TRBJ2-3; TRBD1 might be the D (5 bases). The CDR3 is 14 amino acids. CDR1 and CDR2 (germline): DFQATT, SNEGSKA (reference sequence). The V end lost 0 bases, the J end lost 1 base, and 8 bases lay between the germline ends. Here the CDR3 DNA reads TGCAGTGCTAGAGAGGGGCCGGGCACAGATACGCAGTATTTT. Protein: CSAREGPGTDTQYF.